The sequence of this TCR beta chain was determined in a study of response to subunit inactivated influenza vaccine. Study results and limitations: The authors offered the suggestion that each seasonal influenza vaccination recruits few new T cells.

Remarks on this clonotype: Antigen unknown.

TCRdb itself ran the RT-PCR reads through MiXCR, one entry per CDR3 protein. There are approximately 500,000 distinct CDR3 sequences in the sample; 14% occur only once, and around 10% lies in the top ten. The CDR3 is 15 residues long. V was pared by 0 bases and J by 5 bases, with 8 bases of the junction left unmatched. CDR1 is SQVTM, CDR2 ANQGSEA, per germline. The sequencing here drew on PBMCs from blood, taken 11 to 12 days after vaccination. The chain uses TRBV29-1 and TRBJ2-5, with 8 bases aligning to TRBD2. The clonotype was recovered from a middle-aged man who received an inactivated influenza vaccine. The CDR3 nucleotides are TGCAGCGTTGAAGATAGAGCGGGAGTAGGTGAGACCCAGTACTTC. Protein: CSVEDRAGVGETQYF.